The rows below give T cell receptor beta chains drawn from one sample of a study of sequential checkpoint blockade in melanoma. TCRdb's copy holds only in-frame clones and misses some; the assay was immunoSEQ multiplex PCR. The sample lists about 13,000 clones, about four fifths seen once, with around 28% in the top ten. Sequencing was performed on CD8+ T cells sorted from blood (inferred from file names), taken from a patient given nivolumab and ipilimumab in sequence. The receptors derive from a human donor with melanoma. The CDR3 runs from the conserved cysteine through the conserved F or W. D genes are given only for firm matches. A clone size is listed for some rows: how often the clone was seen (once, few, many), or a class if it is expanded.

TRBJ2-7	TRBV2	once	TRBD1	CVTLVGTGEFPSSYEQYF	TGTGTCACCCTAGTTGGGACAGGGGAATTCCCTAGCTCCTACGAGCAGTACTTC
TRBJ2-3	TRBV14	.	TRBD2	CASSHLLDLAGGSTDTQYF	TGTGCCAGCAGCCACCTACTGGATTTAGCGGGGGGGTCCACAGATACGCAGTATTTT
TRBJ2-3	TRBV13	.	.	CASSLEGDGGCWDTQYF	TGTGCCAGCAGCTTAGAGGGGGATGGTGGGTGCTGGGATACGCAGTATTTT
TRBJ1-5	TRBV7-9	.	TRBD1	CASSPQGGQEPQHF	TGTGCCAGCAGCCCCCAGGGGGGACAGGAGCCCCAGCATTTT
TRBJ2-1	TRBV4-1	.	TRBD2	CASSQVRGVYNEQFF	TGCGCCAGCAGCCAAGTTCGGGGGGTATACAATGAGCAGTTCTTC
TRBJ2-7	TRBV7-9	.	.	CASSLAFTEIYEQYF	TGTGCCAGCAGCTTAGCCTTTACAGAGATCTACGAGCAGTACTTC
TRBJ2-7	TRBV4-1	.	TRBD1	CASSQVQGGTYEQYF	TGCGCCAGCAGCCAAGTACAGGGGGGAACCTACGAGCAGTACTTC
TRBJ2-3	TRBV14	.	.	CASSQETQGGTDTQYF	TGTGCCAGCAGCCAGGAAACCCAGGGGGGAACAGATACGCAGTATTTT
TRBJ2-1	TRBV7-9	.	TRBD2	CASSLLGLALYNEQFF	TGTGCCAGCAGCTTATTGGGACTAGCGTTGTACAATGAGCAGTTCTTC
TRBJ1-4	TRBV4-2	once	TRBD1	CASSQDPGTDSNEKLFF	TGTGCCAGCAGCCAAGATCCAGGGACAGACTCAAATGAAAAACTGTTTTTT
TRBJ2-5	TRBV27	.	TRBD1	CASSDRQGAETQYF	TGTGCCAGCAGTGACCGACAGGGGGCTGAGACCCAGTACTTC
TRBJ2-1	TRBV11-1	.	.	CASSEWGGRREQFF	TGTGCCAGCAGCGAGTGGGGAGGCCGCCGTGAGCAGTTCTTC
TRBJ2-2	TRBV11-2	once	.	CASSLGRGAGELFF	TGTGCCAGCAGCTTAGGACGGGGAGCCGGGGAGCTGTTTTTT